This T cell receptor (beta chain) came from a study of CD8+CD57+ T cells in acquired aplastic anemia. Overall study context: Average DNA yield from sorted CD4+ and CD8+ cells was approximately 3.2 ug.

There are many counts of this clonotype. Its target is not known. Patients chosen for sequencing had shown CD8+CD57+ cell expansion by flow cytometry. All participating patients were living with severe acquired aplastic anemia. Regarding the study as a whole: About 30 CD8+ CDR3 sequences occurred in both the patients and the controls.

V dropped 5 bases and J dropped 0 bases, with 7 bases sitting between them. CDR3 length: 13 amino acids. The germline V gene encodes CDR1 LNHNV and CDR2 YYDKDF (reference sequence). It was genomic DNA that served as the template for profiling TCR beta VDJ and CDR3. One entry per CDR3 protein, called by TCRdb with MiXCR from the reads. The sample has about 220,000 distinct CDR3 sequences; more than 45% are singletons. The genes are TRBV15 and TRBJ1-1; D unclear. The material sequenced was sorted CD4+, CD8+, or CD8+CD57+ T cells (not recorded which) from PBMCs. The TCR was taken from a human donor with aplastic anemia. This chain's CDR3 is CATSGGMNTEAFF. In nucleotides, the CDR3 is TGTGCCACCAGCGGAGGGATGAACACTGAAGCTTTCTTT. The full variable domain, rest sourced from reference TRBV15 and TRBJ1-1, is DAMVIQNPRYQVTQFGKPVTLSCSQTLNHNVMYWYQQKSSQAPKLLFHYYDKDFNNEADTPDNFQSRRPNTSFCFLDIRSPGLGDTAMYLCATSGGMNTEAFFGQGTRLTVV.